This T cell receptor (beta chain) is drawn from a study of cytomegalovirus exposure and HLA in healthy donors. The wider study: Around 79 million unique TCRs, all from HLA-typed donors, were included in an early release of the data. Notes on the study in general: It emerged from a later analysis that several of the most significant clusters appeared to be linked to common viral pathogens.

The PCR had 60 Vbeta and 13 Jbeta primers. This table comes from immunoSEQ multiplex PCR, and its TCRdb copy is limited to in-frame clones, with some not included. Among nearly 65,000 clones listed, 73% were seen once. CDR1 and CDR2 from the germline V gene are LNHDA and SQIVND (reference sequence). There are 17 residues in the CDR3. Trimming stripped 1 base from V and 2 bases from J, with 12 bases between. Concerning this clone itself: Antigen: not known.

Each donor's status was that of a healthy bone marrow donor. Sequenced sample: PBMCs. The sequence derives from a man aged 45-65 years in good health and CMV-seronegative. V usage is TRBV19 and J usage is TRBJ2-6, with D possibly TRBD2 on 7 matching bases. This chain's CDR3 is CASSIGGGTAGANVLTF. The CDR3 coding sequence is TGTGCCAGTAGTATAGGGGGGGGCACGGCTGGGGCCAACGTCCTGACTTTC. Using reference TRBV19 and TRBJ2-6 for the parts outside the CDR3, the full variable domain is DGGITQSPKYLFRKEGQNVTLSCEQNLNHDAMYWYRQDPGQGLRLIYYSQIVNDFQKGDIAEGYSVSREKKESFPLTVTSAQKNPTAFYLCASSIGGGTAGANVLTFGAGSRLTVL.